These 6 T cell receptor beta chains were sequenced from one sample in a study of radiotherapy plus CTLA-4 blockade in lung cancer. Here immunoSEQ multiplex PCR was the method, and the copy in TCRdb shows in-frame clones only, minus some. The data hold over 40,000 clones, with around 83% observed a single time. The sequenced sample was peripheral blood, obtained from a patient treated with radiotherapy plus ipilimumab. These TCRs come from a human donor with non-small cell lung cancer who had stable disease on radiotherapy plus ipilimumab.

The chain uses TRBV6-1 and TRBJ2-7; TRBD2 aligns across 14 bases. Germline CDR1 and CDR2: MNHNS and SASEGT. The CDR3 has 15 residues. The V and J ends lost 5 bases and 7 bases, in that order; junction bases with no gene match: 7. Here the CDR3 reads CASSKTSGRAGEQYF. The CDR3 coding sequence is TGTGCCAGCAGTAAGACTAGCGGGAGGGCTGGGGAGCAGTACTTC.

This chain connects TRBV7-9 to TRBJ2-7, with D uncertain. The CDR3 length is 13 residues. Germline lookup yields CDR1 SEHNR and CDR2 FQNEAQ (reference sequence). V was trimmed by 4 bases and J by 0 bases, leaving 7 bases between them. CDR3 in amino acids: CASSSSPSYEQYF. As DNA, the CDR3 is TGTGCCAGCAGCTCCTCCCCCTCCTACGAGCAGTACTTC.

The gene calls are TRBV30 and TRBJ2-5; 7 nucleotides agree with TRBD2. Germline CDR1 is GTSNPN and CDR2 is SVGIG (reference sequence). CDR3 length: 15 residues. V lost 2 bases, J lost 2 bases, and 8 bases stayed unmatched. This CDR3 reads CAWSRASGVQETQYF. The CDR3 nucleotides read TGTGCCTGGAGTAGGGCTAGCGGAGTTCAAGAGACCCAGTACTTC.

CDR3 amino acids: CASSYSSGPGYGYTF. CDR3 nucleotides: TGTGCCAGCAGTTACTCGTCAGGCCCGGGGTATGGCTACACCTTC. This chain joins TRBV6-6 and TRBJ1-2; D unresolved. The V end was cut by 0 bases, the J end by 5 bases, with 13 bases between. The CDR3 spans 15 residues. Germline V gene data show CDR1 as MNHNY and CDR2 as SVGAGI (reference sequence).

CDR3: CASSQVIVGGGLAYNEQFF. As DNA, the CDR3 is TGCGCCAGCAGCCAAGTCATAGTGGGGGGGGGACTAGCTTACAATGAGCAGTTCTTC. The chain couples TRBV4-1 to TRBJ2-1, with 9 bases lining up with TRBD2. CDR1 and CDR2 (germline): MGHRA, YSYEKL. The CDR3 is 19 residues long. V was clipped by 1 base and J by 4 bases; unmatched bases: 14.

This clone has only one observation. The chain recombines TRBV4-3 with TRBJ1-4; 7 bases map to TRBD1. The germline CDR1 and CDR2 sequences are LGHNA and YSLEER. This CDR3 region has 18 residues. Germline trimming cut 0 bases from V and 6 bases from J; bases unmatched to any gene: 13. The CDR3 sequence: CASSQDRQTGNIYEKLFF. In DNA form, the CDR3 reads TGCGCCAGCAGCCAAGATCGGCAGACAGGGAATATTTATGAAAAACTGTTTTTT.